Following are 2 T cell receptor beta chains from one sample sequenced in a study of post-analysis software for immune sequencing data. Study conclusions and caveats: The five TRBV segments detected at higher frequency in patients than in controls included TRBV5-6, TRBV5-1 and TRBV20-1.

Unique molecular identifiers featured in each of the TCR beta cDNA libraries. TCRdb re-called the PCR reads with MiXCR, one entry per CDR3 protein. Among about 540,000 distinct CDR3 sequences listed, around 36% were seen once. Antigen specificity for these receptors is unknown. The sequencing input was blood. The receptors originated from a girl aged 2-17 years with multiple sclerosis.

This clonotype has a handful of counts. The chain has TRBV4-1 and TRBJ2-7; the match to TRBD1 covers 8 bases. The V gene's germline CDR1 is MGHRA and CDR2 YSYEKL. The CDR3 covers 16 residues. With V trimmed by 4 bases and J by 5 bases, 13 bases remained unmatched. The CDR3 region is CASSPRAAGGQDEQYF. The CDR3 DNA reads as TGCGCCAGCAGCCCGAGGGCCGCAGGGGGCCAGGACGAGCAGTACTTC.

The V gene is TRBV10-3, the J gene TRBJ1-1; 8 bases map to TRBD1. This CDR3 region has 13 residues. Trimming at V came to 4 bases and at J to 8 bases, leaving 6 bases not matched to a gene. Germline CDR1 reads ENHRY; CDR2 reads SYGVKD. The CDR3 protein is CAISGGQGAEAFF. Here the CDR3 DNA reads TGTGCCATCAGTGGCGGGCAGGGGGCAGAAGCTTTCTTT.